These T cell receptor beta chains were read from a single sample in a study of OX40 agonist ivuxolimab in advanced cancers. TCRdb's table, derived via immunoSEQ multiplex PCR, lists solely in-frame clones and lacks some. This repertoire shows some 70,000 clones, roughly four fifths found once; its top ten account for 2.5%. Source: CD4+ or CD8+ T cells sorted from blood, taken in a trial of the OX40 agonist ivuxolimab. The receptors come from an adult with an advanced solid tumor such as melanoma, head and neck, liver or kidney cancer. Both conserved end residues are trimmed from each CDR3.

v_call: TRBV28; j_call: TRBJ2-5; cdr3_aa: ASSLLASGRGETQY
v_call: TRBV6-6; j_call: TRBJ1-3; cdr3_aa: ASSYRPYSGNTIY
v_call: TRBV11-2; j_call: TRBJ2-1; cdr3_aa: ASSTRTSGSNEQF
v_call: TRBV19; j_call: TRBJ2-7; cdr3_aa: ASSTLAGPIYEQY
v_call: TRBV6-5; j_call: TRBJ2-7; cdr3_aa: ASRRQGVMTYEQY
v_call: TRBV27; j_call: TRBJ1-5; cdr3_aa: ASSSQGRVNQPQH
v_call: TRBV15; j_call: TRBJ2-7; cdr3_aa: ATSSDSIYEQY
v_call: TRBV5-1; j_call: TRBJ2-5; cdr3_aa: ASSLETSVAQY
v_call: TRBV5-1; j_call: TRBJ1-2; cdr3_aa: ASSLDAGGRGYT
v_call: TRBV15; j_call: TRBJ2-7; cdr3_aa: ATSSSLGTGASYEQY
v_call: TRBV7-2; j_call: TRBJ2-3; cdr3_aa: ASSFRTTNTQY
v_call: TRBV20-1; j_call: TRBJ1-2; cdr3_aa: SASRAEGYT
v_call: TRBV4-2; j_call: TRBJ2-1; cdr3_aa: ASSQPRLAGGSDEQF
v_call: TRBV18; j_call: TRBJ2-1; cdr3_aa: ASSPMGAGGSYNEQF
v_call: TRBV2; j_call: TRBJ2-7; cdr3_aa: ASRVTGVGSYEQY
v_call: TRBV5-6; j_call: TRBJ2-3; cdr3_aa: ASSLNAVADTQY
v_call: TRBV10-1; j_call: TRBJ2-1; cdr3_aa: ASTPGRAGGSFEQF
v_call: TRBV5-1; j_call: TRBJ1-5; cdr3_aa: ASSLSGGDNQPQH
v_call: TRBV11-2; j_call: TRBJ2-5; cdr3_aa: ASSRMVETQY
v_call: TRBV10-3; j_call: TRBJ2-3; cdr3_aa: AISPAHTDTQY
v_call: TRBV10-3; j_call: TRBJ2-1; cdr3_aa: AIRDSQGGSYNEQF
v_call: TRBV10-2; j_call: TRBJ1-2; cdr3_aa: ASSPGQGNYGYT
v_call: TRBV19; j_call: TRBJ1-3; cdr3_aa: ASSTRTDYGNTIY
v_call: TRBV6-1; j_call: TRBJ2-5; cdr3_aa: ASSGTVGGETQY
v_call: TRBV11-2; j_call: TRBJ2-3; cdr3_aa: ASSRGAPSTDTQY
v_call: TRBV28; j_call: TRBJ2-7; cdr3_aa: ASRGGAPSYEQY
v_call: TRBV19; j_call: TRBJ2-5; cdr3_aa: ASRLAGETQY
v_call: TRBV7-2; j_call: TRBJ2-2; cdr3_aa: ASSLGLDIVGGELF